This T cell receptor beta chain was found in a study of regulatory T cells (dated by TCRdb to about 2018). About the study as a whole: The study compared T-cell receptor beta repertoires of sorted regulatory, conventional CD4+ and CD8+ T cells between CD3G-deficient patients and healthy controls. Paper-wide results and their limitations: Hydrophobic residues at CDR3 positions 6 and 7 were enriched in conventional CD4+ T cells from CD3G-deficient patients, suggesting more self-reactive specificities. Patient repertoires showed restricted unique TRB V-J pairs and skewed V and J gene usage, most marked in regulatory T cells.

This clone was seen a single time. Which antigen it targets is not known. Per-base qualities were not stored, and no clone one base away is much larger. The multiplex PCR relied on 52 forward TRBV primers and 13 reverse TRBJ primers, and amplification bias was corrected through assay-based and computational methods. Rearranged TRB loci were amplified from genomic DNA by multiplex PCR within the immunoSEQ assay. An Illumina HiSeq platform was used to sequence the TRB amplicons. The study's processing was this. Custom algorithms error-filtered the raw sequences and aligned the raw sequences to reference gene sequences, after which the immunoSEQ online tools were used for analysis. Frequencies of productive and nonproductive TRB rearrangements were evaluated among both unique and total sequences. Hydrophobicity and amino acid composition of residues 6 and 7 within the TRB CDR3 were used to estimate the potential for self-reactivity. Group comparisons used t tests, Mann-Whitney tests or two-way ANOVA run in Prism software. TCRdb took this table from immuneACCESS and kept in-frame rearrangements with V and J called. Such tables lack part of the clones; where checked against another copy, unresolved V genes explain under half of the gap, and the rest is unexplained. That table gives V, J and clone size, and the DNA gave D and trimming. The sample profile shows about 23,000 clones; 70% to 90% of them were found once. The ten largest clones capture about 1.3% of the sample.

Trimming takes 4 bases off V and 9 bases off J; junction bases not matched to a gene: 14. From its cysteine to its phenylalanine, the CDR3 spans 15 amino acids. Only the CDR3 part of the read is kept: 45 bases, read in frame from the first base. The germline V gene supplies CDR1 SGHRS and CDR2 YFSETQ. Evidence of autoimmunity was found in all CD3G-deficient patients, and more severe autoimmunity was observed in two of the patients. Patients ranged from 2 to 39 years of age at testing and had reduced naive and increased memory CD4+ and CD8+ T-cell proportions. CD4+ cells were FACS-sorted into CD25-high CD127-low regulatory T cells and CD25-low CD127-high conventional CD4+ T cells. Six individuals with CD3G deficiency made up the patient group. An international network of physicians spanning the United States, Europe and Asia provided the patient samples and clinical data. Peripheral blood mononuclear cells were isolated by Ficoll density separation.

The sequence joins TRBV5-1 to TRBJ1-1, and 8 bases in between align with TRBD1. This receptor was identified in a child aged 10-17 years with CD3G deficiency. The source material was conventional CD4+ T cells sorted from blood. The nucleotide sequence reads as follows: TGCGCCAGCAGCCCTGGACAGGGCGCGACCTCCCAAGCTTTCTTT. This is translated as CASSPGQGATSQAFF.